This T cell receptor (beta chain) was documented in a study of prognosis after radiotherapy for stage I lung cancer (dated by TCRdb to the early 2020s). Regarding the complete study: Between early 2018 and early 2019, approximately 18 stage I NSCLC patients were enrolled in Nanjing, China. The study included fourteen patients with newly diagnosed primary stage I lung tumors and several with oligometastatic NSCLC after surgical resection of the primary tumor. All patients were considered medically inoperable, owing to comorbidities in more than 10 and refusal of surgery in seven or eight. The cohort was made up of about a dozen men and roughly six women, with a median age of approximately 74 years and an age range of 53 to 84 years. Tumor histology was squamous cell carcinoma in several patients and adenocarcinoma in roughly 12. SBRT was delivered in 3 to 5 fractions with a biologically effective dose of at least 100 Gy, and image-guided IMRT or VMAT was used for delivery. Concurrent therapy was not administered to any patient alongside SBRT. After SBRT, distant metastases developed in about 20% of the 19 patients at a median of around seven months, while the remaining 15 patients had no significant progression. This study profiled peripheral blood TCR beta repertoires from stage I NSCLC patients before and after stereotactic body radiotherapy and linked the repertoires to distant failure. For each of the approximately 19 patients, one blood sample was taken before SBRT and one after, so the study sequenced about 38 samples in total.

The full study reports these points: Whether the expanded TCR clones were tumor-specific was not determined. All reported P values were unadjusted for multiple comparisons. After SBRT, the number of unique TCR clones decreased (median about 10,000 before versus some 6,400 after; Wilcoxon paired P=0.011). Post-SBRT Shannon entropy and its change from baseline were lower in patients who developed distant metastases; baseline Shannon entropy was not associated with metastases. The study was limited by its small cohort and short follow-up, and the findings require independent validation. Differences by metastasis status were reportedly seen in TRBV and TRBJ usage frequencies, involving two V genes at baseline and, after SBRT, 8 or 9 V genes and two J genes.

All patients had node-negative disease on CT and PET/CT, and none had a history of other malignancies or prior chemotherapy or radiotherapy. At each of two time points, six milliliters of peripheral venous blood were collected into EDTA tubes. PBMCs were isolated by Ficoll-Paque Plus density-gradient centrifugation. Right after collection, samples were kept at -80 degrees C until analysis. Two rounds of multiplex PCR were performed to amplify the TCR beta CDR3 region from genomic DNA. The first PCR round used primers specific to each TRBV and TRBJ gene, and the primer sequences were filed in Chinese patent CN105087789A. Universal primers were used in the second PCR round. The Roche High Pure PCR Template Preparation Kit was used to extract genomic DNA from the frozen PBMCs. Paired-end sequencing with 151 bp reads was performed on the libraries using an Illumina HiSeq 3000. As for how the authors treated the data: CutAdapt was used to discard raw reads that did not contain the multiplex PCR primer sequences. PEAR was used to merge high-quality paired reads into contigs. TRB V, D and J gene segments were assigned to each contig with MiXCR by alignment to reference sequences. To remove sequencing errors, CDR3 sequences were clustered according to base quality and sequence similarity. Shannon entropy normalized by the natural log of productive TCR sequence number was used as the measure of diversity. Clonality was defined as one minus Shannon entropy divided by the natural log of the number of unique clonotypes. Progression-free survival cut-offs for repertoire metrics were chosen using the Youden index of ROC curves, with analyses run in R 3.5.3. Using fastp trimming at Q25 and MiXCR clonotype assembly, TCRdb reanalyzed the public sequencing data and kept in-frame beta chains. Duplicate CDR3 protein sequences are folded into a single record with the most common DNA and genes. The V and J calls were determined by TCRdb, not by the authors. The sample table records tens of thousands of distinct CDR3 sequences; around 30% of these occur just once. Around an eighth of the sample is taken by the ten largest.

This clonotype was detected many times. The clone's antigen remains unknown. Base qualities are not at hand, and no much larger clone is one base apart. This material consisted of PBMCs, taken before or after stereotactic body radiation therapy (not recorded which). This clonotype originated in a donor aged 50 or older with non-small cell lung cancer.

The DNA sequence is as follows: TGTGCCAGTCGATCAATTTCCTACGAGCAGTACTTC. Its translation is CASRSISYEQYF. This chain is built from TRBV28 and TRBJ2-7; the D gene lacks a confident call. From cysteine to phenylalanine, the CDR3 is 12 amino acids long. Of the read, only the CDR3 DNA is kept; its 36 bases are in frame from base 1. Taken from the germline V gene, the CDR1 and CDR2 loops are MDHEN and SYDVKM. V gives up 9 bases and J gives up 1 base, and the segment between their germline ends measures 10 bases.